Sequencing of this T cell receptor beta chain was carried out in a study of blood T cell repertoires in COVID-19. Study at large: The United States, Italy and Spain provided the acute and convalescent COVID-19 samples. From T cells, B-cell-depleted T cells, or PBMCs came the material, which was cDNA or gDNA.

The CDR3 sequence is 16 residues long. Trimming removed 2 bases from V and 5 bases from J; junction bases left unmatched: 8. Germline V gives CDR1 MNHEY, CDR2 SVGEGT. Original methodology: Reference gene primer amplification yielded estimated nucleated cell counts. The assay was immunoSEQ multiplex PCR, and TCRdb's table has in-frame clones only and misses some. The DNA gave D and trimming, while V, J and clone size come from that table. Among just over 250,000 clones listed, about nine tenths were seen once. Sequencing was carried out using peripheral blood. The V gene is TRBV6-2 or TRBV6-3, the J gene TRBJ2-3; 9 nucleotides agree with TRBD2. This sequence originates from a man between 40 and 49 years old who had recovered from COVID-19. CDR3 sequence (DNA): TGTGCCAGCAGTTACGAGGCGGGGGGGCCCGTAGATACGCAGTATTTT. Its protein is CASSYEAGGPVDTQYF.